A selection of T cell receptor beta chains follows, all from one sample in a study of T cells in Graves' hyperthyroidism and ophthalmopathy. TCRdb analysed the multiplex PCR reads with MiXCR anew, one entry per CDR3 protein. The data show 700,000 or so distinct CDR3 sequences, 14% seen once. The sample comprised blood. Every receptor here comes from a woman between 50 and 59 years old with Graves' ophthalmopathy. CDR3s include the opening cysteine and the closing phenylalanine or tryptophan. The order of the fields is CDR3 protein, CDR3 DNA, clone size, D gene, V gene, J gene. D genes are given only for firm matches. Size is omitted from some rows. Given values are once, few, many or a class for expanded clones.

CDR3: CAISQLDTIYF
DNA: TGTGCCATCAGTCAGTTAGACACCATATATTTT
size: .
D: .
V: TRBV10-3
J: TRBJ1-3

CDR3: CASSLETSLLLTNEQFF
DNA: TGTGCCAGCAGCTTAGAGACTAGTCTCCTCCTAACCAATGAGCAGTTCTTC
size: many
D: .
V: TRBV7-2
J: TRBJ2-1

CDR3: CASTPRGASYNEQFF
DNA: TGTGCCAGCACCCCACGAGGGGCCTCCTACAATGAGCAGTTCTTC
size: few
D: .
V: TRBV12-3/TRBV12-4
J: TRBJ2-1

CDR3: CASSSLSGTSGRASVTKTQYF
DNA: TGTGCCAGCAGTTCCTTGTCAGGGACTAGCGGGAGGGCCTCAGTCACAAAGACCCAGTACTTC
size: many
D: TRBD2
V: TRBV28
J: TRBJ2-5

CDR3: CASSSQGGTEAFF
DNA: TGTGCCAGCAGCTCTCAGGGTGGTACTGAAGCTTTCTTT
size: many
D: .
V: TRBV7-9
J: TRBJ1-1

CDR3: CASSQDKGSRATNEKLFF
DNA: TGTGCCAGCAGCCAAGATAAGGGAAGCAGGGCAACTAATGAAAAACTGTTTTTT
size: many
D: .
V: TRBV14
J: TRBJ1-4

CDR3: CSAQPLTTRVVQYF
DNA: TGCAGTGCTCAGCCCTTAACGACTAGGGTGGTTCAGTACTTC
size: .
D: .
V: TRBV20-1
J: TRBJ2-4

CDR3: CASSLDTTGQGAGYSNQPQHF
DNA: TGTGCTAGCAGCTTAGATACCACGGGACAGGGGGCCGGGTATAGCAATCAGCCCCAGCATTTT
size: few
D: TRBD1
V: TRBV7-7
J: TRBJ1-5

CDR3: CASSLDPSPVGSFF
DNA: TGTGCCAGCAGCTTAGATCCTTCCCCCGTGGGGTCTTTCTTT
size: few
D: .
V: TRBV11-3
J: TRBJ1-1

CDR3: CSGLRAGDTEAFF
DNA: TGCAGCGGGCTGCGGGCAGGGGACACTGAAGCTTTCTTT
size: many
D: .
V: TRBV29-1
J: TRBJ1-1

CDR3: CASRPRQRMNTEAFF
DNA: TGTGCCAGCAGACCCCGACAGAGAATGAACACTGAAGCTTTCTTT
size: few
D: .
V: TRBV7-9
J: TRBJ1-1

CDR3: CASSARTGYSEQFF
DNA: TGTGCCAGCAGCGCAAGGACAGGGTACAGTGAGCAGTTCTTC
size: .
D: TRBD1
V: TRBV28
J: TRBJ2-1

CDR3: CASRNSGTGTYNEQFF
DNA: TGTGCCAGCAGAAACTCCGGGACAGGGACGTACAATGAGCAGTTCTTC
size: .
D: TRBD1
V: TRBV28
J: TRBJ2-1

CDR3: CASSAWTGPGLHTQYF
DNA: TGTGCCAGCAGCGCCTGGACAGGGCCGGGGCTGCATACGCAGTATTTT
size: few
D: TRBD1
V: TRBV7-9
J: TRBJ2-3

CDR3: CASSVRYGDSYEQYF
DNA: TGTGCTAGCAGCGTGAGATACGGGGACTCCTACGAGCAGTACTTC
size: many
D: .
V: TRBV7-7
J: TRBJ2-7

CDR3: CSARLGQGTMNTEAFF
DNA: TGCAGTGCTAGGTTGGGTCAGGGAACTATGAACACTGAAGCTTTCTTT
size: many
D: .
V: TRBV20-1
J: TRBJ1-1

CDR3: CATSDFKLSYNEQFF
DNA: TGTGCCACCAGTGATTTTAAGCTATCCTACAATGAGCAGTTCTTC
size: few
D: .
V: TRBV24-1
J: TRBJ2-1